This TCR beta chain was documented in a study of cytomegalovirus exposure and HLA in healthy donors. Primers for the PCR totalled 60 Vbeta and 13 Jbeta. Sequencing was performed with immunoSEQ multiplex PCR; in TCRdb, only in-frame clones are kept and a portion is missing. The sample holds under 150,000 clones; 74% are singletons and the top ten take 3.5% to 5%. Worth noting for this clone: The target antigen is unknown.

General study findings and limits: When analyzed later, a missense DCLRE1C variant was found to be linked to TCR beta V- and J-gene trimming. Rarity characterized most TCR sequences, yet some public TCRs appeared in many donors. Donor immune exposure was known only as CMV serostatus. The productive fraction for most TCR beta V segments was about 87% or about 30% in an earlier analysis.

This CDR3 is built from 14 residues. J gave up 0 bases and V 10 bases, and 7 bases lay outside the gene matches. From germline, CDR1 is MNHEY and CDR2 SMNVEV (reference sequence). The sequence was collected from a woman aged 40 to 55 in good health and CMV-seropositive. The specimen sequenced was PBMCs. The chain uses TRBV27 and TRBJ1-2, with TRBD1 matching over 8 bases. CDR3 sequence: CATTSTGANYGYTF. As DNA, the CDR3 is TGTGCCACCACGTCGACAGGGGCTAACTATGGCTACACCTTC.